Shown below are 3 T cell receptor beta chains from a single sample sequenced in a study of tumor-infiltrating lymphocytes in primary liver carcinoma. Both blood RNA, taken from unsorted whole blood, and germline DNA were extracted. The input was 450 to 500 ng total RNA; TCR beta cDNA was made from it with a constant-region primer. Researchers made the TCR beta libraries by running three nested multiplex PCR rounds with slightly modified ARM-PCR. The opening two PCR rounds, about 11 cycles each, paired TRBV1-TRBV30 forward primers with a C-beta reverse primer. TCRdb ran MiXCR on the multiplex PCR reads and lists one entry per CDR3 protein. The sample lists 310,000 or so distinct CDR3 sequences; 65% were seen once. Sequenced: peripheral blood. Receptors originate from a man aged 35 to 55 with primary liver carcinoma and hepatitis B virus infection.

This clonotype appeared many times. The V call is TRBV6-5, the J call TRBJ2-7, with D possibly TRBD1 on 6 matching bases. The CDR3 sequence is 13 residues long. V was pared by 6 bases and J by 5 bases, with 14 bases between. Per the germline V gene, CDR1 is MNHEY and CDR2 is SVGAGI. The CDR3 DNA reads TGTGCCAGCAGCCTGACAGGCTACGACGAGCAGTACTTC. Protein sequence: CASSLTGYDEQYF.

The rearrangement links TRBV10-3 to TRBJ1-2, with TRBD1 matching 7 bases. The CDR3 covers 13 residues. Germline CDR1 reads ENHRY; CDR2 reads SYGVKD. The V segment lost 7 bases and the J segment 8 bases; nucleotides outside the gene matches: 10. CDR3 sequence: CAITAGQSHGYTF. The CDR3 DNA is TGTGCCATCACTGCGGGACAGTCGCACGGCTACACCTTC.

A remark on this clonotype: Given the absence of the conserved phenylalanine or tryptophan at the CDR3 end, a read error is likely. The chain employs TRBV6-5 and TRBJ2-7, with D unresolved. V gave up 2 bases and J gave up 0 bases, with 11 bases separating them. The CDR3 runs 15 residues. Germline lookup yields CDR1 MNHEY and CDR2 SVGAGI. The CDR3 bases are TGTGCCAGCAGTTACCGCTACGGTGGCTCCTACGAGCAGTACCTC. Residues: CASSYRYGGSYEQYL.